This T cell receptor beta chain is drawn from a study of cytotoxic CD8 clonotypes in ibrutinib-treated CLL. Assay: immunoSEQ multiplex PCR; the TCRdb copy retains only in-frame clones and omits some. The data contain more than 200,000 clones, roughly three quarters of them seen just once; the ten biggest clones take up roughly 6.4%. Regarding this clone: Antigen: not known.

The V gene end was trimmed by 6 bases and the J gene end by 7 bases; junction bases not matched to a gene: 6. The CDR3 sequence is 13 residues long. Looked up from germline, CDR1 is MNHEY and CDR2 is SMNVEV (reference sequence). The study, taken as a whole, reports: Sampling times (in sustained-remission versus progressing patients) were not the same.

Extraction of around 2 micrograms of genomic DNA from cryopreserved PBMCs supplied material for TCR beta libraries. The sequencing here drew on PBMCs, taken after 12 months of ibrutinib treatment. The clonotype was recovered from a human donor with chronic lymphocytic leukemia. J is TRBJ1-5 and V is TRBV27, with 7 bases fitting TRBD1. The CDR3 reads CASRTGRLQPQHF. The CDR3 DNA sequence: TGTGCCAGCAGGACAGGGAGACTCCAGCCCCAGCATTTT.